This T cell receptor beta chain was identified in a study of cytomegalovirus exposure and HLA in healthy donors. These donors, healthy bone marrow donors, were studied. In nominal health when sampled, donors likely had unrecorded immune exposures nonetheless. Germline CDR1 is MNHEY and CDR2 is SVGAGI. The CDR3 has 12 residues. The ends were cut back, 2 bases at V and 9 bases at J, with 10 bases in the middle. The PCR used 60 Vbeta and 13 Jbeta primers. Method: immunoSEQ multiplex PCR; TCRdb's copy keeps in-frame clones and lacks some. The sample lists about 150,000 clones, 70% to 90% occurring once. The chain combines TRBV6-5 with TRBJ1-1; D remains ambiguous. The specimen sequenced was PBMCs. The sequence was collected from a girl aged 5-17 years in good health and CMV-seropositive. The DNA for the CDR3 is TGTGCCAGCAGTTACATAGGAGCACAAGCTTTCTTT. It codes for CASSYIGAQAFF.